The sequence of this TCR beta chain was determined in a study of shared clonotypes between healthy human individuals. Regarding the study as a whole: The sampled material consisted only of blood, and tissue repertoires are likely to differ. The represented genetic and exposure-history diversity was limited by the small number of donors.

Remarks on this clone: Its antigen is as yet unknown.

With 1 base removed from V and 1 base from J, the gap between germline ends came to 14 bases. Per the germline V gene, CDR1 is SGHAT and CDR2 is FQNNGV. This CDR3 comprises 16 residues. Generated by immunoSEQ multiplex PCR, the TCRdb table keeps only in-frame clones and is missing some. The sample lists fewer than 3 million clones; about nine tenths were seen once. Nashville, Tennessee was home to all donors, who were Caucasian adults. The chain couples TRBV11-2 to TRBJ2-7; D tentatively fits TRBD1 or TRBD2 (6 bases each). Sequenced sample: naive CD4+ T cells from PBMCs. Stated subset: CD45RA+ positively selected. The sequence came from a man aged 18-30 years in good health. Some clones in this sample may be carry-over from other donors' samples. The CDR3, as DNA: TGTGCCAGCAGCTTAGGAGGGGGGACACCTTCCTACGAGCAGTACTTC. This sequence encodes CASSLGGGTPSYEQYF.